This TCR beta chain appears in the sequencing data of a study of T cell responses to AZD1222 COVID-19 vaccine. General study findings and limits: Donors in the cohort were predominantly white British and more often female, and clonal diversity was possibly underestimated.

Trimming cost V 10 bases and J 1 base, with 19 bases left between them. Germline V gene data show CDR1 as MNHEY and CDR2 as SVGAGI. The CDR3 spans 15 residues. Sequencing used immunoSEQ multiplex PCR; TCRdb keeps in-frame clones, though not all of them. Among 60,000 or so clones, 65% to 90% were seen once, and the ten largest hold roughly 20%. As regards this clone: No antigen is known for it.

The sequencing used peripheral blood, collected on day 0 of AZD1222 vaccination. The rearrangement uses TRBV6-5 and TRBJ2-5; TRBD2 might be the D (5 bases). The TCR was taken from an adult in good health. As DNA, the CDR3 is TGTGCCACCACCTTGTCTAGCTCCTCCCAAGAGACCCAGTACTTC. It specifies CATTLSSSSQETQYF.